A selection of T cell receptor beta chains follows, all from one sample in a study of cytomegalovirus exposure and HLA in healthy donors. The assay was immunoSEQ multiplex PCR, and TCRdb's table has in-frame clones only and misses some. The data show 80,000 to 100,000 clones, about 80% seen once. Sequenced: PBMCs. The receptor source for this set is a male donor in good health and CMV-seropositive. Both conserved end residues are part of each CDR3. D genes are given only for firm matches. The size of a clone is reported for some rows only, either as once, few or many, or as a class for expanded clones.

size: few; J: TRBJ1-1; V: TRBV29-1; D: NA; length: 13; CDR3: CSPWGGRTTEAFF; DNA: TGCAGCCCCTGGGGGGGGAGAACCACTGAAGCTTTCTTT
size: few; J: TRBJ1-1; V: TRBV5-4; D: TRBD1; length: 13; CDR3: CASSIGTASEAFF; DNA: TGTGCCAGCAGCATCGGGACAGCCAGTGAAGCTTTCTTT
size: NA; J: TRBJ2-3; V: TRBV4-2; D: TRBD2; length: 17; CDR3: CASSQLIAGPTGDTQYF; DNA: TGTGCCAGCAGCCAGTTGATAGCGGGTCCTACTGGGGATACGCAGTATTTT
size: once; J: TRBJ2-2; V: TRBV6-6; D: NA; length: 14; CDR3: CASRGEGNTGELFF; DNA: TGTGCCAGCAGGGGCGAGGGGAACACCGGGGAGCTGTTTTTT
size: NA; J: TRBJ2-6; V: TRBV18; D: TRBD2; length: 17; CDR3: CASSPIGGAAGANVLTF; DNA: TGTGCCAGCTCACCGATCGGGGGGGCTGCTGGGGCCAACGTCCTGACTTTC
size: NA; J: TRBJ1-2; V: TRBV2; D: TRBD1; length: 14; CDR3: CASRAGGGFYGYTF; DNA: TGTGCCAGCAGAGCAGGGGGCGGCTTCTATGGCTACACCTTC
size: NA; J: TRBJ1-2; V: TRBV29-1; D: TRBD1; length: 12; CDR3: CSVQGANELGTF; DNA: TGCAGCGTTCAGGGGGCAAATGAATTGGGCACCTTC
size: NA; J: TRBJ1-4; V: TRBV6-6; D: TRBD1; length: 16; CDR3: CASTHGRGRGNEKLFF; DNA: TGTGCCAGCACCCACGGCAGGGGGCGGGGTAATGAAAAACTGTTTTTT
size: few; J: TRBJ1-5; V: TRBV30; D: NA; length: 14; CDR3: CAWSGAGVGQPQHF; DNA: TGTGCCTGGAGTGGGGCGGGTGTAGGGCAGCCCCAGCATTTT
size: NA; J: TRBJ2-1; V: TRBV29-1; D: NA; length: 12; CDR3: CSVDRGADEQFF; DNA: TGCAGCGTTGACCGGGGGGCAGATGAGCAGTTCTTC
size: NA; J: TRBJ1-5; V: TRBV19; D: TRBD1; length: 14; CDR3: CASCGTEYNQPQHF; DNA: TGTGCCAGTTGCGGGACAGAGTATAATCAGCCCCAGCATTTT
size: NA; J: TRBJ1-4; V: TRBV4-3; D: NA; length: 16; CDR3: CASSQDPWQGYEKLFF; DNA: TGCGCCAGCAGCCAAGATCCGTGGCAGGGCTATGAAAAACTGTTTTTT
size: NA; J: TRBJ1-6; V: TRBV6-6; D: NA; length: 15; CDR3: CASNTGSSYNSPLHF; DNA: TGTGCCAGCAATACAGGGAGCTCCTATAATTCACCCCTCCACTTT
size: NA; J: TRBJ1-4; V: TRBV5-4; D: TRBD1; length: 16; CDR3: CASSPGQGRTNEKLFF; DNA: TGTGCCAGCAGCCCTGGACAGGGCAGGACTAATGAAAAACTGTTTTTT
size: few; J: TRBJ1-1; V: TRBV10-3; D: NA; length: 12; CDR3: CAISPGGTEAFF; DNA: TGTGCCATCAGCCCAGGAGGCACTGAAGCTTTCTTT
size: NA; J: TRBJ2-3; V: TRBV15; D: TRBD2; length: 18; CDR3: CATSRTSGGALGTDTQYF; DNA: TGTGCCACCAGCAGAACTAGCGGGGGGGCCCTGGGCACAGATACGCAGTATTTT
size: NA; J: TRBJ2-3; V: TRBV15; D: TRBD2; length: 17; CDR3: CATSRSQAGRSTDTQYF; DNA: TGTGCCACCAGCAGAAGTCAAGCGGGGCGGTCCACAGATACGCAGTATTTT
size: NA; J: TRBJ2-6; V: TRBV4-3; D: NA; length: 15; CDR3: CASSQEPRLANVLTF; DNA: TGCGCCAGCAGCCAAGAGCCCAGGCTGGCCAACGTCCTGACTTTC
size: NA; J: TRBJ1-5; V: TRBV5-6; D: NA; length: 16; CDR3: CASSLFTMVGNQPQHF; DNA: TGTGCCAGCAGCTTGTTCACGATGGTAGGCAATCAGCCCCAGCATTTT
size: NA; J: TRBJ2-1; V: TRBV5-1; D: NA; length: 15; CDR3: CASSFLDRSYNEQFF; DNA: TGCGCCAGCAGCTTCTTGGACAGATCCTACAATGAGCAGTTCTTC